The 7 T cell receptor beta chains in this list originate from one sample, sequenced in a study of cytomegalovirus exposure and HLA in healthy donors. The PCR used 60 Vbeta and 13 Jbeta primers. Clones were sequenced by immunoSEQ multiplex PCR, and TCRdb holds only the in-frame ones, with some missing. The sample lists roughly 150,000 clones, approximately 85% occurring once. The material sequenced was PBMCs. These receptors were obtained from a man aged 25-45 years in good health and CMV-seropositive.

The J gene is TRBJ2-3, the V gene TRBV5-5; the match to TRBD1 covers 9 bases. The trim removed 4 bases at V and 2 bases at J, leaving 11 bases unmatched. The CDR3 contains 17 residues. The germline CDR1 and CDR2 sequences are SGHKS and YYEKEE (reference sequence). The DNA of the CDR3 is TGTGCCAGCAGCGTTTTCCGGGACAGGGAAGTCACAGATACGCAGTATTTT. Translation: CASSVFRDREVTDTQYF.

This clone has only a few counts. The chain couples TRBV4-3 to TRBJ1-2; D unresolved. This CDR3 is built from 13 residues. V lost 1 base to trimming and J lost 8 bases, with 11 bases between them. Germline-derived CDR1 and CDR2 are LGHNA and YSLEER. The CDR3, as DNA: TGCGCCAGCAGCCAAGTCGTTCGGGAAGGCTACACCTTC. This codes for CASSQVVREGYTF.

This chain uses TRBV27 with TRBJ2-2, with a weak D call TRBD2 (6 bases). CDR3 length: 15 amino acids. Trimming left V 3 bases short and J 5 bases short, with 13 bases between. CDR1 is MNHEY and CDR2 is SMNVEV in the germline V gene (reference sequence). Here the CDR3 reads CASSLRMGGTGELFF. Written as DNA, the CDR3 is TGTGCCAGCAGTTTGAGGATGGGAGGAACCGGGGAGCTGTTTTTT.

V usage is TRBV5-1 and J usage is TRBJ2-7; 7 positions match TRBD2. The CDR3 is 16 amino acids. Germline values: CDR1 SGHRS, CDR2 YFSETQ. With V trimmed by 1 base and J by 2 bases, 9 bases remained unmatched. CDR3 nucleotides: TGCGCCAGCAGCTTGAATTCAGGCGGGGGAGCCTACGAGCAGTACTTC. Its translation: CASSLNSGGGAYEQYF.

This clone was counted only a few times. This chain connects TRBV5-1 to TRBJ2-1, with a weak D call TRBD1 (6 bases). V lost 6 bases, J lost 8 bases, and 21 bases lay in between. Germline V gene sequence: CDR1 SGHRS, CDR2 YFSETQ. The CDR3 sequence is 15 residues long. CDR3 in amino acids: CASTGISGGIDEQFF. The CDR3, as DNA: TGCGCCAGCACCGGAATTTCTGGGGGCATCGATGAGCAGTTCTTC.

V and J are TRBV9 and TRBJ1-1, with 7 bases matching TRBD1. In germline, CDR1 is SGDLS, CDR2 YYNGEE. J was trimmed by 4 bases and V by 0 bases; bases with no gene match: 6. CDR3 length equals 15 residues. CDR3 coding DNA: TGTGCCAGCAGCGTAGCTGTAGGGGGCATCACTGAAGCTTTCTTT. Amino acid sequence: CASSVAVGGITEAFF.

The J gene is TRBJ2-1, the V gene TRBV7-2; D call uncertain. V was pared by 1 base and J by 8 bases, with 21 bases between. This CDR3 has 17 residues. Germline-derived CDR1 and CDR2 are SGHTA and FQGNSA. CDR3 sequence reads: CASSLDGSWVLNDEQFF. The CDR3 DNA sequence: TGTGCCAGCAGCTTAGATGGTAGCTGGGTGCTCAATGATGAGCAGTTCTTC.